One and the same sample provided the 3 T cell receptor beta chains below, sequenced in a study of a mutant IDH1 vaccine in newly diagnosed glioma. These TCRs are of unknown antigen specificity. This table comes from immunoSEQ multiplex PCR, and its TCRdb copy is limited to in-frame clones, with some not included. The sample lists fewer than 35,000 clones, approximately 53% occurring once. Regarding time point: week 5, during vaccination. The study gave 300 ug of mutant IDH1 20-mer peptide per vaccine dose, with topical imiquimod. Sample: PBMCs, taken from a glioma patient whose treatment included an IDH1 peptide vaccine. Receptor source: a woman aged 18-29 years with glioma.

V gene TRBV18 combines with J gene TRBJ1-1; unclear D gene. V lost 3 bases and J 5 bases, leaving 19 bases between the germline ends. CDR1 KGHSH and CDR2 LQKENI come from the germline V gene. CDR3 size: 16 residues. CDR3 in DNA: TGTGCCAGCTCACCTCAATCGGCGTCCGGCGGGACTGAAGCTTTCTTT. Translating it yields CASSPQSASGGTEAFF. Supplemented by reference TRBV18 and TRBJ1-1, the full variable domain reads NAGVMQNPRHLVRRRGQEARLRCSPMKGHSHVYWYRQLPEEGLKFMVYLQKENIIDESGMPKERFSAEFPKEGPSILRIQQVVRGDSAAYFCASSPQSASGGTEAFFGQGTRLTVV.

The chain couples TRBV6-1 to TRBJ1-6, with D possibly being TRBD1 (6 bases). The germline gives CDR1 MNHNS, CDR2 SASEGT. The CDR3 covers 15 residues. V was pared by 2 bases and J by 5 bases, with 10 bases between. The CDR3 region has the DNA TGTGCCAGCAGTGAACGCAGGGGCGATAATTCACCCCTCCACTTT. Protein: CASSERRGDNSPLHF.

The chain links TRBV2 to TRBJ2-3; D is perhaps TRBD1 or TRBD2 (5 bases each). This CDR3 is 16 amino acids long. The V gene lost 7 bases and the J gene lost 0 bases, with 17 bases spanning the gap. From germline, CDR1 is SNHLY and CDR2 FYNNEI. The CDR3 DNA is TGTGCCAGCATTCCGGGACGGTCTTCTAGCACAGATACGCAGTATTTT. Its translation is CASIPGRSSSTDTQYF.